The clone carrying this TCR beta chain appeared a few times. The V and J ends lost 2 bases and 5 bases respectively, with 9 bases between them. Germline V CDR1 and CDR2: KGHSH, LQKENI. The CDR3 has 13 residues. The data stem from a study of blood T cell repertoires in COVID-19. One Seattle source followed patients from active infection through their disease course. Here immunoSEQ multiplex PCR was the method, and the copy in TCRdb shows in-frame clones only, minus some. The table lists around 440,000 clones, around 89% of them singletons, with around 12% in the top ten. The sequence derives from a woman between 45 and 65 years old with COVID-19, enrolled during active disease. V and J are TRBV18 and TRBJ1-1; D unclear. Sequences were obtained from peripheral blood. The CDR3 region has the DNA TGTGCCAGCTCACCAAGACAAAAAACTGAAGCTTTCTTT. Its protein product is CASSPRQKTEAFF.